This TCR beta chain was identified during a study of cytomegalovirus exposure and HLA in healthy donors (dated by TCRdb to between 2016 and 2019). Turning to the overall study: An earlier analysis of 587 of the donors reported 276 Gb of sequence data and 95 million to 140 million unique TCR beta sequences obtained from 180 million or so T cells. An early release that covered some 640 HLA-typed donors contained 300 to 350 gigabases of sequencing data and about 93 million unique TCR sequences. The genetic ancestry cluster associated with self-reported Caucasian donors included 80% to 90% of the roughly 410 genotyped donors. The aim of the study was to test whether cataloging public T cell receptors could identify signatures of past pathogen exposure. The study profiled the T cell repertoires of under 850 subjects by immunosequencing and related them to cytomegalovirus serostatus. Besides the first cohort of 666 subjects, a separate validation cohort made up of 120 different subjects was used. To predict cytomegalovirus infection status, the study combined high-throughput TCR immunosequencing, statistical association of individual TCRs with disease status, and machine learning. A later analysis re-analyzed previously published TCR beta repertoires from roughly 690 donors and added high-resolution HLA genotyping to study TCR occurrence patterns. In the later analysis, no new phenotypic data were used to find candidate immune exposures; instead, reliance was placed on TCR beta sequences and their occurrence across donors. An earlier analysis of several hundred of the donors applied high-throughput TCR beta sequencing to assess whether each TCR beta V gene segment acted as functional or pseudogenic. Donor age, sex, ethnicity and CMV serostatus were compiled together with the repertoire data. A later genetic analysis used genome-wide SNP genotypes for 398 of the 666 donors, treating that subset as a discovery cohort. Every repertoire in the discovery cohort had been generated on one and the same sequencing platform. HLA typing included class I and class II loci at four-digit resolution. Typing coverage varied by locus: roughly 629-640 donors for A, B, C, DRB1 and DQB1; roughly 510 for DQA1; nearly 610 for DPA1; about 450 for DPB1. Several DR-DQ haplotypes were handled as single units for association and clustering, since linkage in the cohort was strong. Among some 410 genotyped donors of the cohort, an average of approximately 240,000 unique TCR beta nucleotide sequences was sequenced per donor, of which 15% to 20% were non-productive. Study-wide conclusions, independent of this receptor: Because the 87-base-pair reads could not distinguish some IMGT-functional V segments, including TRBV6-2 and TRBV6-3, those segments were excluded. Most TCR sequences were seen in very few donors, while some public TCRs were found in many individuals. The study listed approximately 160 TCR beta chains as associated with cytomegalovirus. Over 15 rarely observed V segments, including chromosome 9 orphons, were excluded from the earlier analysis of about 500 of the donors because counts were too low. Cytomegalovirus status was reported to be diagnosed by the classifier with high specificity and sensitivity in both the original and validation cohorts. A later analysis found that most CMV-associated TCR beta chains appeared HLA-restricted, with HLA associations seemingly driven largely by CMV exposure. A later genetic analysis associated a missense DCLRE1C variant with V-gene and J-gene trimming of TCR beta chains, and an independent cohort replicated the association. A cluster of highly shared sequence variants was judged likely to represent a technical artifact of the sequencing pipeline. The authors suggested that the approach could potentially be extended to other disease states and immunological phenotypes. Sequencing depth was assumed to be roughly uniform across donors in the presence/absence analyses, though that assumption may not hold. In an earlier analysis of 587 of the donors, most TCR beta V segments appeared in productive rearrangements about 90% or about 30% of the time, broadly matching IMGT annotations. Correlated functional status among segregating V segments might be attributable to linkage disequilibrium, but an unknown experimental factor could not be ruled out. Because some donors lacked HLA typing at each locus, the association tests relied only on the typed subset. A further reported finding was that TCR beta sequences accurately predicted the HLA-A and HLA-B alleles for most subjects in the first cohort. A later analysis associated about 17,000 TCR beta sequences with specific HLA alleles at a false discovery rate of 0.05. Immune exposure information for the cohort was limited to CMV serostatus. This cohort had only TCR beta chains sequenced, and the lack of alpha or paired-chain data limited which features could be detected. According to a later analysis, TCR association rates differed among HLA loci, with DRB1 alleles showing the most associated TCRs and HLA-C alleles showing the fewest. In a later analysis, HLA-associated TCR beta chains showed more clonal expansion and lower generation probabilities than non-associated chains that were equally common. In vitro tests confirmed that three of the cytomegalovirus-associated TCR beta chains recognize cytomegalovirus antigens. In a later genetic analysis, fewer N-insertions in productive TCRs were reported among donors in an Asian-associated ancestry cluster than the roughly 710-donor mean. Assigning TCR associations to individual alleles was difficult when HLA alleles, especially DR and DQ, strongly co-occurred. In a later analysis, several top co-occurrence clusters were reported to appear linked to parvovirus B19, influenza, CMV and Epstein-Barr virus.

As regards this clone: The antigen it recognizes is unknown. Base qualities are not provided; no much larger clone lies one nucleotide away.

The library was produced with the immunoSEQ multiplex PCR assay. A mixture of 60 forward primers for TCR Vbeta segments and 13 reverse primers for TCR Jbeta segments was used in the multiplex PCR. Amplification of the CDR3 region of rearranged TCR beta genes was performed with a multiplex PCR assay on genomic DNA. Amplified TCR beta libraries were sequenced as 87-base-pair reads on the Illumina HiSeq System. The study's processing was this. In a later analysis, some 80 million unique TCR beta chains were counted across the 690 or so repertoires, and about 10 million of these chains were shared by at least two donors. Raw reads were error-corrected and collapsed into unique sequences by a nearest-neighbor algorithm in which closely related sequences were merged to remove PCR and sequencing errors. To assign V, D and J gene segments, CDR3 sequences were aligned to IMGT reference sequences. For a sequence to be retained, at least a six-nucleotide match to both a V gene segment and a J gene segment was required. A rearrangement counted as productive if the CDR3 had no stop codons and remained in frame with V and J, and every other rearrangement counted as non-productive. Following IMGT convention, CDR3 was defined as the stretch from the second conserved V-encoded cysteine to the conserved J-encoded phenylalanine. In an earlier analysis of around 540 of the donors, sequences lacking an unambiguous match to a single V gene segment were excluded. An earlier analysis of several hundred of the donors called V segments functional above 56.7% productive rearrangements and segregating when the between-donor standard deviation exceeded 5%. A statistical classification framework was built to diagnose cytomegalovirus status from the catalog of TCR beta chain sequences. In a later analysis, TCR nucleotide sequences were compared against IMGT/GENE-DB human TR gene sequences so that V and J genes could be assigned. In a later analysis, CDR3 sequences and most-parsimonious VDJ recombination scenarios were assigned using the TCRdist pipeline. A later analysis defined each TCR beta chain by its CDR3 amino acid sequence plus V-gene family, and excluded reads lacking a unique V-gene family. A later analysis removed several hundred highly shared, low-generation-probability nucleotide sequences to deal with suspected cross-contamination and a sequencing artifact. In a later analysis, a clonal expansion index was calculated for each public chain from normalized within-repertoire ranks of inferred template counts. Generation probabilities in a later analysis came from a VDJ recombination model fitted to out-of-frame rearrangements, and those results were checked against IGoR. In a later analysis, TCR-TCR, TCR-HLA and TCR-CMV co-occurrence was scored with hypergeometric tests, and a repertoire-size bias correction was applied to TCR pairs. In a later analysis, false discovery rates were estimated by permuting HLA or CMV assignments 20 times. A later analysis grouped co-occurring TCRs with DBSCAN, adding TCRdist sequence similarity when clustering within HLA-allele-positive subsets. Co-occurrence clustering excluded repertoires with fewer than 30,000 or more than 120,000 public chains, plus five with anomalous nucleotide sharing. TCRdb carries this immuneACCESS record with in-frame sequences only. Its versions omit some clonotypes, under half of them owing to an unresolved V gene in the studies checked, with the rest unexplained. V and J calls and clone size come straight from that table; D and trimming were deduced from the DNA. A total of about 98,000 clones appear in this sample, around 70% of them only once. Clones ranked in the top ten supply less than 2.5% of the sample.

V is cut by 1 base and J by 6 bases, and the space between the germline ends is 8 bases. The CDR3 starts with the cysteine, ends with the phenylalanine, and has 13 residues. CDR3 DNA is the only sequence kept; it has 39 bases, read in frame from the first base. From a lookup of the germline V gene, CDR1 and CDR2 are SGHTA and FQGNSA. The cohort consisted of more than 650 healthy bone marrow donors. Cohort members were all nominally healthy when sampled, although unrecorded immune exposures were likely present. The donor tested CMV seronegative and was one of the 352 seronegative cohort members. A peripheral blood sample was provided by each donor, and peripheral blood mononuclear cells were used for TCR beta sequencing. The Qiagen DNeasy Blood Extraction Kit was used to extract genomic DNA from the blood cell samples.

The receptor's source is a man aged 45-65 years in good health and CMV-seronegative. The sample consisted of PBMCs. Recombination connected TRBV7-2 to TRBJ2-3, with no D gene named confidently. The nucleotides are TGTGCCAGCAGCTTAGGGGCTCGGGATACGCAGTATTTT. Its protein product is CASSLGARDTQYF.